This T cell receptor beta chain came from a study of T cell repertoires in cytomegalovirus infection (dated by TCRdb to about 2019). Regarding the research as a whole: The peptide stimulations were aimed at well-studied HLA-B-restricted epitopes as well as recently identified HLA-C-restricted CMV epitopes, whose presentation resists viral immunomodulation. Donor HLA type was relevant to the analysis, as public TCR beta signatures indicated carriage of CMV infection together with the matching HLA type. What the study reported, not specific to this receptor: The ex vivo response was dominated by HLA-C-restricted CMV-specific TCR beta clonotypes, and the single most frequent clonotype in two of eight donors was supplied by these HLA-C-restricted clonotypes. In both this cohort and an independent cohort of under 450 donors, the cumulative frequency of public TCR beta family members distinguished carriers of CMV infection plus the relevant HLA type.

Read against the paper, the sample's treatment or condition label means: in vitro stimulation with specific CMV peptide epitopes to enrich CMV-specific T cells. Data came from an Illumina HiSeq 1500. TCRdb reworked the public reads: Q25 trimming with fastp, MiXCR clone assembly, productive beta chains retained. Here each entry gathers all rows of one CDR3 protein and keeps the most common genes and DNA. The sample table holds about 770,000 distinct CDR3 sequences, of which about 28% were seen once. Roughly 13% of the sample rests with the top ten. Measured from the cysteine to the phenylalanine, the CDR3 is 17 residues long. Left in the record is the CDR3 DNA by itself, 51 bases read in frame from the first base. V is cut back by 3 bases and J by 0 bases, with 7 bases in the junction unmatched. Sequences SGHVS (CDR1) and FNYEAQ (CDR2) are obtained from the germline V gene. As to this clonotype: Its cognate antigen has yet to be identified. Base qualities are not provided; no much larger clone lies one nucleotide away.

This TCR derives from a human donor in good health (CMV status not recorded). Some clones in this sample may be carry-over from other donors' samples. This receptor chain uses TRBV7-6 and TRBJ2-2, and 7 junction bases match TRBD2. The material was cultured CD8+ T cells from PBMCs, obtained from culture after CMV antigen stimulation. CDR3 loop: CASSFFSGGTNTGELFF. The DNA is TGTGCCAGCAGCTTCTTCTCGGGGGGAACGAACACCGGGGAGCTGTTTTTT.